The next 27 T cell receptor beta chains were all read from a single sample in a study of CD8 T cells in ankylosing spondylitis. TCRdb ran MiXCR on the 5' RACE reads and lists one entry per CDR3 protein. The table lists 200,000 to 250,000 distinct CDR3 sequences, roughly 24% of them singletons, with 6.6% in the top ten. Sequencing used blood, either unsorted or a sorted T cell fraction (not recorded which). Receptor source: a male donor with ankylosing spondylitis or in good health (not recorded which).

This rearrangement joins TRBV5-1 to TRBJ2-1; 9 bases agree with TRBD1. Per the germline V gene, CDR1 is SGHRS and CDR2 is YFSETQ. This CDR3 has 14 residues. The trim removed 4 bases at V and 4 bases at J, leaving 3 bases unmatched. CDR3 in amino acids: CASSSGQGYNEQFF. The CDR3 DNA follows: TGCGCCAGCAGCAGCGGACAGGGGTACAATGAGCAGTTCTTC.

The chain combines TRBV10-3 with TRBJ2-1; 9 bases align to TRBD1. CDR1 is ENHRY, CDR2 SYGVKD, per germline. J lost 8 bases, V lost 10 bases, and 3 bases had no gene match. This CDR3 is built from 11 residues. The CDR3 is CATGQGHEQFF. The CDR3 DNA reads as TGTGCCACCGGACAGGGGCATGAGCAGTTCTTC.

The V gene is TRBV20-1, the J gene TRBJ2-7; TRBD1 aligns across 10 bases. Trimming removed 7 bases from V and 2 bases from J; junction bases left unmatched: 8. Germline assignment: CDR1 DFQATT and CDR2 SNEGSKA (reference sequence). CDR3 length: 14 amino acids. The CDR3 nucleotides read TGCAGTGGGACGTGGGGACAGGGGACCTACGAGCAGTACTTC. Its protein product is CSGTWGQGTYEQYF.

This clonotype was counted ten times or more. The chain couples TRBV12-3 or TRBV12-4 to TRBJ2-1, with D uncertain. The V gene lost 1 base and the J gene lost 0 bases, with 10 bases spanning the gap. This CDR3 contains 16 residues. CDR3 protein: CASSLGGRSSYNEQFF. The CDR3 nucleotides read TGTGCCAGCAGTTTAGGAGGCCGCAGCTCCTACAATGAGCAGTTCTTC.

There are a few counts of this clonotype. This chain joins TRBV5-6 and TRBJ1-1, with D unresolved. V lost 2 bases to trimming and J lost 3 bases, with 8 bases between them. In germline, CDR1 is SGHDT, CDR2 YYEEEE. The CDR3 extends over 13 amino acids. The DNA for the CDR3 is TGTGCCAGCAGCTTCAGGCGGGACACTGAAGCTTTCTTT. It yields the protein CASSFRRDTEAFF.

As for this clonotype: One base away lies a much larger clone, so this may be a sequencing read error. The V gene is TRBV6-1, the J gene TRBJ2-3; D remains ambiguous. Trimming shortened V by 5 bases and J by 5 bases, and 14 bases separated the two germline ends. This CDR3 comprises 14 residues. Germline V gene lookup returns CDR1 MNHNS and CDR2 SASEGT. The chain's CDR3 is CASSQRSTVDTQYF. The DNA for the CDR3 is TGTGCCAGCAGTCAGCGTTCCACAGTAGATACGCAGTATTTT.

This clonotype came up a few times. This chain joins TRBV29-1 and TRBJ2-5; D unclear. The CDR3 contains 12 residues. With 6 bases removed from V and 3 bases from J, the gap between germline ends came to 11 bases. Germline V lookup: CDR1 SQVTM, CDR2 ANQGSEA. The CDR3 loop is CSVADGKETQYF. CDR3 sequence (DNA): TGCAGCGTGGCGGACGGTAAAGAGACCCAGTACTTC.

The CDR3 here is CSARAGTTNEQFF. CDR3 nucleotide sequence: TGCAGTGCTAGAGCTGGGACTACCAATGAGCAGTTCTTC. V usage is TRBV20-1 and J usage is TRBJ2-1; 7 positions match TRBD2. Germline V gene lookup returns CDR1 DFQATT and CDR2 SNEGSKA (reference sequence). This CDR3 comprises 13 residues. J was trimmed by 6 bases and V by 1 base; bases with no gene match: 3.

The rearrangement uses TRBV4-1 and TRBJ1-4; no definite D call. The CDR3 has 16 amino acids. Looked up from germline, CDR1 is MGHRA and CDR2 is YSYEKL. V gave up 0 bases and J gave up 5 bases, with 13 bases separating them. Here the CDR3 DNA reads TGCGCCAGCAGCCAAGATCTCCTTTCAAAGAATGAAAAACTGTTTTTT. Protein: CASSQDLLSKNEKLFF.

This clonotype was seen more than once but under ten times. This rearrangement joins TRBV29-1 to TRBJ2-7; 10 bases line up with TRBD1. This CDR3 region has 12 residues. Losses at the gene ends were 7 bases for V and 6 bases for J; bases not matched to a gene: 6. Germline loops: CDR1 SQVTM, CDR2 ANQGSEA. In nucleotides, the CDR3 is TGCAGCGCCGGGGACAGGGGAGGCGAGCAGTACTTC. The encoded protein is CSAGDRGGEQYF.

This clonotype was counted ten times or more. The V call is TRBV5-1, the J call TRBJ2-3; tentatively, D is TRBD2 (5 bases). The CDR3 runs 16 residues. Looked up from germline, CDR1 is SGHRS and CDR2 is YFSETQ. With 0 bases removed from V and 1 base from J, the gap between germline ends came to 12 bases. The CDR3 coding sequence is TGCGCCAGCAGCTTGGCCCTCGGGGTGGGCACAGATACGCAGTATTTT. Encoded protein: CASSLALGVGTDTQYF.

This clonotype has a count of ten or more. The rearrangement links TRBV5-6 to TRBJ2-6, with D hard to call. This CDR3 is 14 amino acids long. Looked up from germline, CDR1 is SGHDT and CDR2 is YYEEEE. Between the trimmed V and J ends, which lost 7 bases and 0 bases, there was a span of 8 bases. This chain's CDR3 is CASGVVSGANVLTF. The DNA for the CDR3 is TGTGCCAGCGGGGTCGTCTCTGGGGCCAACGTCCTGACTTTC.

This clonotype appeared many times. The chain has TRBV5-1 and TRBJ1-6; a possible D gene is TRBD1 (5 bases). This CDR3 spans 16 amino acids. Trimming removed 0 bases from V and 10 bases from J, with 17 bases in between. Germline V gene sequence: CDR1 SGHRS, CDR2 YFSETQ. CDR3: CASSLEGSGGLSPLHF. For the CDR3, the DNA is TGCGCCAGCAGCTTGGAGGGGTCAGGCGGTCTGTCACCCCTCCACTTT. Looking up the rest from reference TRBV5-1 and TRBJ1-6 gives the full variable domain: KAGVTQTPRYLIKTRGQQVTLSCSPISGHRSVSWYQQTPGQGLQFLFEYFSETQRNKGNFPGRFSGRQFSNSRSEMNVSTLELGDSALYLCASSLEGSGGLSPLHFGNGTRLTVT.

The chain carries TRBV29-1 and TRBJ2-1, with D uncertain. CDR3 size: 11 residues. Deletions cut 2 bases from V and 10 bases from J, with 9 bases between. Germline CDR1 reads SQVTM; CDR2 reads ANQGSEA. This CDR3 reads CSVEPGREQFF. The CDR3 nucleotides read TGCAGCGTTGAACCCGGGCGGGAGCAGTTCTTC.

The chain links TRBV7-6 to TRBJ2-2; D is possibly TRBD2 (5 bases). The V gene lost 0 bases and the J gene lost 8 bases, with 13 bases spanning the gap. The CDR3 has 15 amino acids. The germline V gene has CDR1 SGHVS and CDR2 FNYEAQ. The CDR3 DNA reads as TGTGCCAGCAGCTTAGCAGGTCCGGGGATAGGGGAGCTGTTTTTT. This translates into CASSLAGPGIGELFF.

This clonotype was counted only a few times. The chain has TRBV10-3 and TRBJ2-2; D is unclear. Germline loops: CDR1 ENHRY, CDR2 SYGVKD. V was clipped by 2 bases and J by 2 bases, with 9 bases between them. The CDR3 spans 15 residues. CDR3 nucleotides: TGTGCCATCAGTGAGACTACTTTCAACACCGGGGAGCTGTTTTTT. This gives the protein CAISETTFNTGELFF.

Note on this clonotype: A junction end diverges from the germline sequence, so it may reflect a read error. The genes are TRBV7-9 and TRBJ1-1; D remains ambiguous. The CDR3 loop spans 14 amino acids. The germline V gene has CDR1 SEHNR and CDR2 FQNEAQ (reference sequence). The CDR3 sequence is CASSLRALNAEAFF. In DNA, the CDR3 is TGTGCCAGCAGCTTAAGGGCGTTGAACGCTGAAGCTTTCTTT.

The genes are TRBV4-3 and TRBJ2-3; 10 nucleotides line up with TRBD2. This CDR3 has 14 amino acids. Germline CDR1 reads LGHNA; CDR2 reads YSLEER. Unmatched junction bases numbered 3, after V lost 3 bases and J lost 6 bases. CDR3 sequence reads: CASSHDSGRDTQYF. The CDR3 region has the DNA TGCGCCAGCAGCCATGATAGCGGGAGGGATACGCAGTATTTT.

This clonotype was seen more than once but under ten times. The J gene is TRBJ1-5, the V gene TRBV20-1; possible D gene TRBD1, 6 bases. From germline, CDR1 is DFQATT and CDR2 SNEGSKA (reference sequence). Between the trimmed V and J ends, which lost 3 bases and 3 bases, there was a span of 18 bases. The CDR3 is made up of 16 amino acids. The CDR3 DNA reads TGCAGTGCTAGTCCGTTCCCGAACAGGGACAATCAGCCCCAGCATTTT. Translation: CSASPFPNRDNQPQHF.

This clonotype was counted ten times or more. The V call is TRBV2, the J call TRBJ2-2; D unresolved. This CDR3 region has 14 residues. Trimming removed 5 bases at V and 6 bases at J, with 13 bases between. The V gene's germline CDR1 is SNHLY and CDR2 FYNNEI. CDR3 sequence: CASSPYLGSGELFF. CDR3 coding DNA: TGTGCCAGCAGTCCATATCTAGGGTCCGGGGAGCTGTTTTTT.

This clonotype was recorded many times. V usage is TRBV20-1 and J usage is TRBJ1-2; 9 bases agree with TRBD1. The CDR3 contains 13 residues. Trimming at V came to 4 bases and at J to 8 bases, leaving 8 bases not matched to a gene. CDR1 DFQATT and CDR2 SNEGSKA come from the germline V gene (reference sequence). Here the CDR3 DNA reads TGCAGTGCTACTGGGGACAGGGCGATCGGCTACACCTTC. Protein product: CSATGDRAIGYTF.

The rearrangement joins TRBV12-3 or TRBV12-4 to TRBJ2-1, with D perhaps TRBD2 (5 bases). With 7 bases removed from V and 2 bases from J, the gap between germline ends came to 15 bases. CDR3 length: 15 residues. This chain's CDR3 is CASKGGVSPYNEQFF. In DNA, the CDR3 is TGTGCCAGCAAAGGAGGCGTGAGCCCCTACAATGAGCAGTTCTTC.

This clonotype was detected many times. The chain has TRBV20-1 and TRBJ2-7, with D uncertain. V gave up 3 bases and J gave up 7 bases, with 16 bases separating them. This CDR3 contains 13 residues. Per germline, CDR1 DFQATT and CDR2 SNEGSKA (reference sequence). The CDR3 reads CSASVEVRSEQYF. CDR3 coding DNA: TGCAGTGCTAGCGTAGAGGTCCGTTCGGAGCAGTACTTC.

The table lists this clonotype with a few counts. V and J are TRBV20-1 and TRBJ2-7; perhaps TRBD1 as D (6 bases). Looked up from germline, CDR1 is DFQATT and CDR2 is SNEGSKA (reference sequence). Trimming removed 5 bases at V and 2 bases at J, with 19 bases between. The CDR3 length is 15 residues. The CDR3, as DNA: TGCAGTGCTGGGTCCCGGGCTCAGGGGACCTACGAGCAGTACTTC. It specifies CSAGSRAQGTYEQYF.

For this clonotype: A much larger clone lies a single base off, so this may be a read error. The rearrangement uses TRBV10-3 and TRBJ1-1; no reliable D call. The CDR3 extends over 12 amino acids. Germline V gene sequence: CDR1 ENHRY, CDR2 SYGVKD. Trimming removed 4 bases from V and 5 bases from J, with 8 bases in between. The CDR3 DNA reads TGTGCCATCAGTGCGGAGGGAACTGAAGCTTTCTTT. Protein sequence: CAISAEGTEAFF.

CDR3 in DNA: TGCAGTGCTATCGGGAGGGCCTCCTACAATGAGCAGTTCTTC. Translation: CSAIGRASYNEQFF. The genes are TRBV20-1 and TRBJ2-1; 8 positions match TRBD2. The CDR3 spans 14 residues. J gave up 0 bases and V 4 bases, and 2 bases lay outside the gene matches. Germline lookup yields CDR1 DFQATT and CDR2 SNEGSKA (reference sequence).

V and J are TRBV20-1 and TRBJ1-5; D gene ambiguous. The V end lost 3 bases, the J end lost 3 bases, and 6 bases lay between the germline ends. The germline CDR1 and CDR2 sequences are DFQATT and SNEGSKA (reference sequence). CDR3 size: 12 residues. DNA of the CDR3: TGCAGTGCTAGTCGCGCCAATCAGCCCCAGCATTTT. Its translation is CSASRANQPQHF.